These 15 T cell receptor beta chains came from one sample sequenced in a study of shared clonotypes between healthy human individuals. Only in-frame clones appear in the TCRdb table, and some are missing; sequencing was by immunoSEQ multiplex PCR. The table lists some 490,000 clones, 65% to 85% of them singletons. The sample taken for sequencing was PBMCs. These receptors all stem from a woman aged 40 to 50 in good health. Some clones in this sample may be carry-over from other donors' samples.

This clone was seen only once. The CDR3 is CASSLGTGTDTQYF. The DNA for the CDR3 is TGTGCCAGCAGCTTAGGGACAGGCACAGATACGCAGTATTTT. The genes are TRBV7-9 and TRBJ2-3, with D possibly matching TRBD1 (6 bases). The CDR3 length is 14 residues. V was clipped by 1 base and J by 1 base, with 6 bases between them. CDR1 and CDR2 (germline): SEHNR, FQNEAQ (reference sequence). The full variable domain, in which reference TRBV7-9 and TRBJ2-3 provide the parts outside the CDR3, is DTGVSQNPRHKITKRGQNVTFRCDPISEHNRLYWYRQTLGQGPEFLTYFQNEAQLEKSRLLSDRFSAERPKGSFSTLEIQRTEQGDSAMYLCASSLGTGTDTQYFGPGTRLTVL.

The J gene is TRBJ2-2, the V gene TRBV5-1, with TRBD2 matching 7 bases. J lost 2 bases, V lost 0 bases, and 13 bases had no gene match. The CDR3 sequence is 19 residues long. Germline values: CDR1 SGHRS, CDR2 YFSETQ. CDR3 residues: CASSLAPLVGGSNTGELFF. CDR3 DNA: TGCGCCAGCAGCTTGGCCCCACTTGTGGGCGGGAGTAACACCGGGGAGCTGTTTTTT.

The CDR3 is CASSELRLGSTDTQYF. As DNA, the CDR3 is TGTGCCAGCAGTGAGCTCCGGTTGGGAAGCACAGATACGCAGTATTTT. The V call is TRBV6-1, the J call TRBJ2-3; no firm D call. The germline gives CDR1 MNHNS, CDR2 SASEGT. Between the trimmed V and J ends, which lost 3 bases and 0 bases, there was a span of 13 bases. CDR3 length: 16 amino acids.

For this clone: This likely came from a read error, as a far larger clone is one base away. The V gene is TRBV29-1, the J gene TRBJ2-1; possible D gene TRBD1, 6 bases. From germline, CDR1 is SQVTM and CDR2 ANQGSEA. CDR3 length: 13 amino acids. V was shortened by 6 bases and J by 5 bases, with 14 bases between the two germline ends. CDR3 in amino acids: CSVAKGDNNEQFF. CDR3 sequence (DNA): TGCAGCGTCGCCAAGGGGGACAACAATGAGCAGTTCTTC.

This clone is a singleton in its sample. A far larger clone is a single base away, which makes a read error likely. The chain links TRBV5-1 to TRBJ1-5; D gene ambiguous. CDR1 SGHRS and CDR2 YFSETQ come from the germline V gene. This CDR3 is built from 14 residues. Deletions cut 0 bases from V and 2 bases from J, with 6 bases between. CDR3 sequence: CASSLDGCNQPQHF. CDR3 bases: TGCGCCAGCAGCTTGGATGGCTGCAATCAGCCCCAGCATTTT.

CDR3 sequence: CASRRGQGSGGYTF. The CDR3 DNA reads as TGTGCCAGCAGGAGGGGGCAGGGGTCGGGAGGCTACACCTTC. The V and J genes are TRBV6-1 and TRBJ1-2, with 7 bases aligning to TRBD1. The CDR3 loop spans 14 amino acids. V dropped 6 bases and J dropped 8; count of bases not matched to a gene: 12. CDR1 MNHNS and CDR2 SASEGT come from the germline V gene.

This rearrangement joins TRBV25-1 to TRBJ1-3, with unresolved D. Germline V gene sequence: CDR1 MGHDK, CDR2 SYGVNS. V lost 1 base and J lost 0, with 7 bases in between. The CDR3 is 15 residues long. CDR3 protein: CASSESKSSGNTIYF. CDR3 nucleotide sequence: TGTGCCAGCAGTGAATCAAAGTCCTCTGGAAACACCATATATTTT.

This chain links TRBV4-3 with TRBJ2-2; D unclear. From germline, CDR1 is LGHNA and CDR2 YSLEER. CDR3 length: 15 residues. V was shortened by 2 bases and J by 2 bases, with 9 bases between the two germline ends. CDR3 region: CASSQTEYNTGELFF. For the CDR3, the DNA is TGCGCCAGCAGCCAAACGGAATACAACACCGGGGAGCTGTTTTTT.

The chain has TRBV4-1 and TRBJ2-2; 11 positions match TRBD2. Germline V gene sequence: CDR1 MGHRA, CDR2 YSYEKL. The V and J ends lost 4 bases and 5 bases, in that order; junction bases with no gene match: 6. The CDR3 totals 16 residues. CDR3 in amino acids: CASSLSLAGATGELFF. CDR3 in DNA: TGCGCCAGCAGCCTTTCACTAGCGGGAGCGACCGGGGAGCTGTTTTTT.

The chain recombines TRBV10-3 with TRBJ2-5, with D tentatively TRBD1 or TRBD2 (5 bases each). The CDR3 extends over 15 amino acids. Trimming cost V 2 bases and J 4 bases, with 14 bases left between them. CDR1 and CDR2 from the germline V gene are ENHRY and SYGVKD. The CDR3 loop is CAISEVEGQGETQYF. The CDR3 DNA is TGTGCCATCAGTGAGGTAGAGGGGCAGGGAGAGACCCAGTACTTC.

This clone was counted between two and nine times. The sample contains more than one DNA sequence encoding this CDR3. This chain links TRBV18 with TRBJ2-1; TRBD1 is a possible D gene (5 bases). CDR1 and CDR2 (germline): KGHSH, LQKENI. This CDR3 is built from 14 residues. V lost 3 bases, J lost 1 base, and 7 bases lay in between. CDR3 coding DNA: TGTGCCAGCTCACCTTCAGGGTCCTACAATGAGCAGTTCTTC. This encodes CASSPSGSYNEQFF.

This clone has just a few counts. Only one base separates this from a far larger clonotype, so it likely reflects a read error. The V call is TRBV30, the J call TRBJ1-2; unclear D gene. Germline CDR1 is GTSNPN and CDR2 is SVGIG (reference sequence). The ends were cut back, 0 bases at V and 7 bases at J, with 15 bases in the middle. The CDR3 contains 14 residues. This chain's CDR3 is CAWSVLSWAGGYTF. CDR3 nucleotide sequence: TGTGCCTGGAGTGTACTGTCGTGGGCGGGTGGCTACACCTTC. Together with reference TRBV30 and TRBJ1-2, the CDR3 gives the full variable domain: SQTIHQWPATLVQPVGSPLSLECTVEGTSNPNLYWYRQAAGRGLQLLFYSVGIGQISSEVPQNLSASRPQDRQFILSSKKLLLSDSGFYLCAWSVLSWAGGYTFGSGTRLTVV.

Remarks on this clone: A far larger clone is off by one base, so a read error is likely. The chain joins TRBV11-2 to TRBJ1-1, with TRBD1 as a possible D gene (5 bases). Trimming took 1 base from V and 3 from J, leaving 9 bases between them. The CDR3 runs to 14 residues. Germline-derived CDR1 and CDR2 are SGHAT and FQNNGV. The CDR3 DNA follows: TGTGCCAGCAGCTTAGGGGGGAGCGACACTGAAGCTTTCTTT. Amino acid sequence: CASSLGGSDTEAFF.

This rearrangement joins TRBV5-1 to TRBJ2-2; D is unresolved. This CDR3 has 14 amino acids. Trimming shortened V by 2 bases and J by 7 bases, and 12 bases separated the two germline ends. CDR1 is SGHRS and CDR2 is YFSETQ in the germline V gene. CDR3 in amino acids: CASSFGPDLGELFF. CDR3 nucleotide sequence: TGCGCCAGCAGCTTCGGGCCGGATCTCGGGGAGCTGTTTTTT. The full variable domain, with the rest looked up from reference TRBV5-1 and TRBJ2-2, is KAGVTQTPRYLIKTRGQQVTLSCSPISGHRSVSWYQQTPGQGLQFLFEYFSETQRNKGNFPGRFSGRQFSNSRSEMNVSTLELGDSALYLCASSFGPDLGELFFGEGSRLTVL.

In its sample, this clone was seen once. In nucleotides, the CDR3 is TGTGCCAGCAGCTTGGGGCTAGCAGACAACTACGAGCAGTACTTC. The encoded protein is CASSLGLADNYEQYF. J is TRBJ2-7 and V is TRBV5-4; tentative D call: TRBD2 (5 bases). The V end was cut by 0 bases, the J end by 3 bases, with 13 bases between. Germline lookup yields CDR1 SGHNT and CDR2 YYREEE (reference sequence). The CDR3 runs 15 residues.